A single sample gave rise to the 31 T cell receptor beta chains below, sequenced in a study of cytomegalovirus exposure and HLA in healthy donors. Both 60 Vbeta primers and 13 Jbeta primers went into the PCR. The repertoire was sequenced with immunoSEQ multiplex PCR; TCRdb's copy has only in-frame clones and lacks some. The sample consists of 120,000 to 150,000 clones, 77% of them appearing once. Sequencing was performed on PBMCs. The source of these receptors is a female donor in good health and CMV-seronegative.

V is TRBV11-2 and J is TRBJ1-1; D possibly corresponds to TRBD1 (6 bases). V was shortened by 2 bases and J by 3 bases, with 22 bases between the two germline ends. Germline CDR1 and CDR2: SGHAT and FQNNGV. The CDR3 contains 18 residues. The CDR3 coding sequence is TGTGCCAGCAGCTTATTGGGGCCAGGGGTGAGGGTCCACACTGAAGCTTTCTTT. Its protein product is CASSLLGPGVRVHTEAFF.

J is TRBJ2-1 and V is TRBV4-1; 8 bases are a match to TRBD2. V shed 0 bases, J shed 4 bases, and the junction held 8 bases outside the gene matches. This CDR3 contains 17 residues. The germline V gene has CDR1 MGHRA and CDR2 YSYEKL. The CDR3 is CASSQDASGSSYNEQFF. Here the CDR3 DNA reads TGCGCCAGCAGCCAAGATGCGAGCGGGAGTTCGTACAATGAGCAGTTCTTC.

This chain links TRBV29-1 with TRBJ2-2, with 8 positions matching TRBD1. The germline CDR1 and CDR2 sequences are SQVTM and ANQGSEA. The ends lost 6 bases at V and 5 bases at J; junction bases unmatched: 2. The CDR3 covers 12 residues. CDR3 region: CSVRTGTGELFF. In DNA, the CDR3 is TGCAGCGTCCGGACAGGGACCGGGGAGCTGTTTTTT.

The V and J genes are TRBV28 and TRBJ2-5; D unclear. TRBJ2-7 matches the DNA end more closely, so the J call is doubtful. Germline V gives CDR1 MDHEN, CDR2 SYDVKM. The CDR3 spans 14 residues. CDR3 in amino acids: CASSLFTRNYEQYF. CDR3 coding DNA: TGTGCCAGCAGTTTGTTTACACGTAACTACGAGCAGTACTTC.

The chain recombines TRBV7-9 with TRBJ1-3; D perhaps matches TRBD1 (6 bases). V dropped 3 bases and J dropped 0 bases, with 12 bases sitting between them. This CDR3 is 16 amino acids long. The germline gives CDR1 SEHNR, CDR2 FQNEAQ (reference sequence). The CDR3 region is CASSFLRDTSGNTIYF. The CDR3 DNA reads as TGTGCCAGCAGCTTTCTTCGGGACACCTCTGGAAACACCATATATTTT.

The chain uses TRBV18 and TRBJ2-3; a possible D gene is TRBD1 (6 bases). The CDR3 is 14 amino acids. From germline, CDR1 is KGHSH and CDR2 LQKENI. V dropped 8 bases and J dropped 4 bases, with 16 bases sitting between them. The CDR3 loop is CASRPPGAADTQYF. The CDR3 coding sequence is TGTGCCAGCCGACCTCCAGGGGCGGCAGATACGCAGTATTTT.

J is TRBJ2-3 and V is TRBV5-1, with 13 positions matching TRBD2. The trim removed 2 bases at V and 5 bases at J, leaving 5 bases unmatched. There are 16 residues in the CDR3. Germline V gene sequence: CDR1 SGHRS, CDR2 YFSETQ. The CDR3 DNA follows: TGCGCCAGCAGCTTCGGGACTAGCGGGGCGGGAGATACGCAGTATTTT. Its protein product is CASSFGTSGAGDTQYF. The full variable domain, with the rest looked up from reference TRBV5-1 and TRBJ2-3, is KAGVTQTPRYLIKTRGQQVTLSCSPISGHRSVSWYQQTPGQGLQFLFEYFSETQRNKGNFPGRFSGRQFSNSRSEMNVSTLELGDSALYLCASSFGTSGAGDTQYFGPGTRLTVL.

V gene TRBV19 combines with J gene TRBJ1-1; TRBD1 agrees at 7 bases. Germline V CDR1 and CDR2: LNHDA, SQIVND (reference sequence). Losses at the gene ends were 8 bases for V and 11 bases for J; bases not matched to a gene: 8. The CDR3 is made up of 11 amino acids. The CDR3 DNA is TGTGCCAGTGCACAGGGGAATTGGGCTTTCTTT. This sequence encodes CASAQGNWAFF. The entire variable domain, with the rest obtained from reference TRBV19 and TRBJ1-1, is as follows: DGGITQSPKYLFRKEGQNVTLSCEQNLNHDAMYWYRQDPGQGLRLIYYSQIVNDFQKGDIAEGYSVSREKKESFPLTVTSAQKNPTAFYLCASAQGNWAFFGQGTRLTVV.

About this clone: The same CDR3 also results from other DNA sequences found in this sample. The chain recombines TRBV27 with TRBJ1-1, with D possibly matching TRBD1 (5 bases). This CDR3 has 14 amino acids. CDR1 MNHEY and CDR2 SMNVEV come from the germline V gene (reference sequence). Trimming took off 6 bases at V and 3 bases at J, with 14 bases between the two ends. The CDR3 region has the DNA TGTGCCAGCAGGTCGGGTCGGGGGTACACTGAAGCTTTCTTT. Its translation: CASRSGRGYTEAFF.

The chain carries TRBV6-6 and TRBJ2-1; TRBD1 matches at 9 bases. V was clipped by 2 bases and J by 6 bases; unmatched bases: 5. Germline CDR1 reads MNHNY; CDR2 reads SVGAGI (reference sequence). The CDR3 totals 15 residues. The CDR3, as DNA: TGTGCCAGCAGTTACGACAGGGGGAAGGTCAATGAGCAGTTCTTC. Its translation is CASSYDRGKVNEQFF.

This clone showed up many times. V and J are TRBV6-6 and TRBJ2-7, with D possibly being TRBD1 (5 bases). Deletions cut 8 bases from V and 5 bases from J, with 16 bases between. Germline V gene sequence: CDR1 MNHNY, CDR2 SVGAGI (reference sequence). The CDR3 sequence is 13 residues long. CDR3 DNA: TGTGCCAGCGAAGGGCAGGGAAGCCACGAGCAGTACTTC. Its protein is CASEGQGSHEQYF.

The chain has TRBV6-6 and TRBJ1-2, with D perhaps matching TRBD1 (5 bases). Trimming pared 0 bases from V and 7 bases from J, leaving 12 bases between. Germline CDR1 reads MNHNY; CDR2 reads SVGAGI (reference sequence). The CDR3 spans 14 residues. The CDR3 sequence is CASSYSGRVTGYTF. The CDR3 nucleotides are TGTGCCAGCAGTTACTCGGGCAGGGTAACTGGCTACACCTTC.

V gene TRBV29-1 combines with J gene TRBJ2-2; D may be TRBD1 (5 bases). V lost 4 bases and J 3 bases, leaving 9 bases between the germline ends. The CDR3 runs to 13 residues. Germline lookup yields CDR1 SQVTM and CDR2 ANQGSEA. The CDR3 loop is CSVARQYTGELFF. The CDR3 DNA reads as TGCAGCGTTGCTCGACAGTACACCGGGGAGCTGTTTTTT.

This chain connects TRBV28 to TRBJ1-5, with D unclear. The germline V gene encodes CDR1 MDHEN and CDR2 SYDVKM. The CDR3 contains 14 residues. The V end lost 8 bases, the J end lost 7 bases, and 18 bases lay between the germline ends. The CDR3 protein is CASLRSGNGQPQHF. DNA for the CDR3: TGTGCCAGCCTCCGTTCGGGGAACGGACAGCCCCAGCATTTT.

The chain couples TRBV19 to TRBJ1-4; 8 nucleotides align to TRBD1. The CDR3 consists of 16 residues. After removal of 6 bases from V and 8 bases from J, the junction contained 14 bases not matched to a gene. CDR1 is LNHDA and CDR2 is SQIVND in the germline V gene (reference sequence). CDR3 protein: CASRNWAGGVEEKLFF. In DNA, the CDR3 is TGTGCCAGTAGAAACTGGGCAGGGGGCGTTGAGGAAAAACTGTTTTTT.

The chain uses TRBV5-1 and TRBJ2-7; D perhaps matches TRBD1 (7 bases). The germline CDR1 and CDR2 sequences are SGHRS and YFSETQ. V gave up 2 bases and J gave up 6 bases, with 15 bases separating them. The CDR3 has 14 residues. CDR3 amino acids: CASSFDREVGEQYF. DNA of the CDR3: TGCGCCAGCAGCTTCGACAGGGAGGTGGGCGAGCAGTACTTC.

The chain joins TRBV11-1 to TRBJ2-1; TRBD2 aligns across 10 bases. The CDR3 runs 16 residues. After removal of 1 base from V and 3 bases from J, the junction contained 3 bases not matched to a gene. The germline V gene encodes CDR1 SGHAT and CDR2 FQDESV (reference sequence). CDR3: CASSLVWTSGYNEQFF. CDR3 nucleotides: TGTGCCAGCAGCTTAGTTTGGACTAGCGGCTACAATGAGCAGTTCTTC. Drawing the rest from reference TRBV11-1 and TRBJ2-1, the complete variable domain is EAEVAQSPRYKITEKSQAVAFWCDPISGHATLYWYRQILGQGPELLVQFQDESVVDDSQLPKDRFSAERLKGVDSTLKIQPAELGDSAMYLCASSLVWTSGYNEQFFGPGTRLTVL.

V is TRBV29-1 and J is TRBJ2-7, with a weak D call TRBD2 (8 bases). The CDR3 contains 15 residues. Trimming cost V 3 bases and J 7 bases, with 22 bases left between them. CDR1 is SQVTM, CDR2 ANQGSEA, per germline. CDR3 DNA sequence: TGCAGCGTTGAGACAGGGACCTATTCGGGGGGGGAGCAGTACTTC. It codes for CSVETGTYSGGEQYF.

The chain uses TRBV30 and TRBJ1-5; D is perhaps TRBD1 (6 bases). Trimming removed 1 base from V and 1 base from J, with 17 bases in between. This CDR3 has 17 amino acids. The germline gives CDR1 GTSNPN, CDR2 SVGIG (reference sequence). The CDR3 sequence: CAWSAILGTHSNQPQHF. DNA for the CDR3: TGTGCCTGGAGTGCCATCCTTGGGACACACAGCAATCAGCCCCAGCATTTT. The whole variable domain, filled in from reference TRBV30 and TRBJ1-5, reads SQTIHQWPATLVQPVGSPLSLECTVEGTSNPNLYWYRQAAGRGLQLLFYSVGIGQISSEVPQNLSASRPQDRQFILSSKKLLLSDSGFYLCAWSAILGTHSNQPQHFGDGTRLSIL.

The gene calls are TRBV5-4 and TRBJ1-1, with 10 bases lining up with TRBD1. This CDR3 region has 16 residues. The germline V gene encodes CDR1 SGHNT and CDR2 YYREEE (reference sequence). Losses at the gene ends were 4 bases for V and 6 bases for J; bases not matched to a gene: 12. The CDR3 region has the DNA TGTGCCAGCAGCCCGGGACAGGGGAGGACCTGGGCTGAAGCTTTCTTT. It yields the protein CASSPGQGRTWAEAFF. Variable domain in full (rest from reference TRBV5-4 and TRBJ1-1): ETGVTQSPTHLIKTRGQQVTLRCSSQSGHNTVSWYQQALGQGPQFIFQYYREEENGRGNFPPRFSGLQFPNYSSELNVNALELDDSALYLCASSPGQGRTWAEAFFGQGTRLTVV.

V gene TRBV2 combines with J gene TRBJ1-1, with D tentatively TRBD1 (5 bases). Germline lookup yields CDR1 SNHLY and CDR2 FYNNEI. The length of the CDR3 is 13 residues. V lost 4 bases and J lost 5, with 11 bases in between. CDR3 sequence reads: CASSVQVGTEAFF. The CDR3 DNA is TGTGCCAGCAGTGTACAGGTCGGGACTGAAGCTTTCTTT. The variable domain in full, completed from reference TRBV2 and TRBJ1-1, reads EPEVTQTPSHQVTQMGQEVILRCVPISNHLYFYWYRQILGQKVEFLVSFYNNEISEKSEIFDDQFSVERPDGSNFTLKIRSTKLEDSAMYFCASSVQVGTEAFFGQGTRLTVV.

The rearrangement joins TRBV5-6 to TRBJ1-2; no clear D gene. V was cut by 4 bases and J by 5 bases, with 15 bases left in between. Germline-derived CDR1 and CDR2 are SGHDT and YYEEEE. This CDR3 comprises 14 residues. This CDR3 is CASSPPDAGYGYTF. The CDR3 nucleotides read TGTGCCAGCAGCCCCCCCGACGCGGGATATGGCTACACCTTC.

CDR3 DNA sequence: TGTGCCAGCAGCGGGCGGGGCTACACCTTC. Translating it yields CASSGRGYTF. The J gene is TRBJ1-2, the V gene TRBV9; D unclear. The V and J ends lost 3 bases and 8 bases respectively, with 5 bases between them. The germline CDR1 and CDR2 sequences are SGDLS and YYNGEE. The CDR3 has 10 amino acids.

The rearrangement uses TRBV6-1 and TRBJ1-2, with 8 bases that match TRBD1. The germline CDR1 and CDR2 sequences are MNHNS and SASEGT. The V gene end was trimmed by 4 bases and the J gene end by 10 bases; junction bases not matched to a gene: 11. The CDR3 is 14 residues long. As DNA, the CDR3 is TGTGCCAGCAGTGTACAATTACAGGGGGTAGACTACACCTTC. This translates into CASSVQLQGVDYTF.

This clone was seen more than once but under ten times. This chain joins TRBV7-9 and TRBJ2-7, with 7 nucleotides matching TRBD1. This CDR3 has 13 amino acids. Germline assignment: CDR1 SEHNR and CDR2 FQNEAQ (reference sequence). V was clipped by 6 bases and J by 0 bases; unmatched bases: 2. CDR3 amino acids: CASSSGGSYEQYF. The CDR3 DNA follows: TGTGCCAGCAGTTCAGGGGGCTCCTACGAGCAGTACTTC.

The CDR3, as DNA: TGTGCCAGCACCCGCGGGGACCATACCTTCTACGAGCAGTACTTC. Encoded protein: CASTRGDHTFYEQYF. The chain is built from TRBV28 and TRBJ2-7, with D possibly TRBD2 on 6 matching bases. V dropped 7 bases and J dropped 3 bases, with 19 bases sitting between them. Germline V CDR1 and CDR2: MDHEN, SYDVKM. This CDR3 is built from 15 residues.

V usage is TRBV7-9 and J usage is TRBJ1-5; D perhaps matches TRBD1 (5 bases). This CDR3 has 19 amino acids. Trimming shortened V by 1 base and J by 5 bases, and 24 bases separated the two germline ends. Germline V gene lookup returns CDR1 SEHNR and CDR2 FQNEAQ (reference sequence). The CDR3 coding sequence is TGTGCCAGCAGCTTAGTGGACGTTCGAAAGGGACTCCGTGATCAGCCCCAGCATTTT. Translated, it gives CASSLVDVRKGLRDQPQHF.

This sequence joins TRBV9 and TRBJ1-5; D might be TRBD1 (5 bases). In germline, CDR1 is SGDLS, CDR2 YYNGEE. V dropped 10 bases and J dropped 0 bases, with 11 bases sitting between them. CDR3 length: 13 residues. DNA for the CDR3: TGTGCCGGCGGGGGGGTTAGCAATCAGCCCCAGCATTTT. Protein product: CAGGGVSNQPQHF.

This clone was counted a few times. This chain uses TRBV2 with TRBJ1-2; D is unclear. V was shortened by 7 bases and J by 6 bases, with 15 bases between the two germline ends. This CDR3 is built from 13 residues. Germline V gene sequence: CDR1 SNHLY, CDR2 FYNNEI. CDR3 amino acids: CASTIAGIDGYTF. In nucleotides, the CDR3 is TGTGCCAGCACGATCGCGGGGATTGATGGCTACACCTTC.

This rearrangement joins TRBV5-1 to TRBJ2-5, with D unclear. The CDR3 consists of 15 residues. Germline V gene sequence: CDR1 SGHRS, CDR2 YFSETQ. V was cut by 2 bases and J by 4 bases, with 15 bases left in between. CDR3 in amino acids: CASSFQLPSGETQYF. In DNA, the CDR3 is TGCGCCAGCAGCTTTCAGCTTCCATCGGGAGAGACCCAGTACTTC. Supplemented by reference TRBV5-1 and TRBJ2-5, the full variable domain reads KAGVTQTPRYLIKTRGQQVTLSCSPISGHRSVSWYQQTPGQGLQFLFEYFSETQRNKGNFPGRFSGRQFSNSRSEMNVSTLELGDSALYLCASSFQLPSGETQYFGPGTRLLVL.

The chain uses TRBV27 and TRBJ1-2; 7 nucleotides match TRBD1. This CDR3 spans 14 amino acids. Germline V lookup: CDR1 MNHEY, CDR2 SMNVEV (reference sequence). V lost 5 bases to trimming and J lost 4 bases; unmatched junction nucleotides: 7. CDR3 nucleotide sequence: TGTGCCAGCAGTCCACCGGGACAGCCCTATGGCTACACCTTC. Translated: CASSPPGQPYGYTF.